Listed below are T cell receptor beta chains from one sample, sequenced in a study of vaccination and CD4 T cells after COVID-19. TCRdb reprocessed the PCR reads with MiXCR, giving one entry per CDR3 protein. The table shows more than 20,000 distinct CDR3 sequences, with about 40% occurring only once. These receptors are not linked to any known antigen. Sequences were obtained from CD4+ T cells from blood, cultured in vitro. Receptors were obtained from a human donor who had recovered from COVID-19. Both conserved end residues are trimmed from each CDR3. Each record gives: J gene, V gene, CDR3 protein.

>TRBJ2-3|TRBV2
ASSLRQGSTDTQY
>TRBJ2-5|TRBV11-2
ASSLTGRGGETQY
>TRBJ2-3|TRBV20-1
SAQTSGSWSGTQY
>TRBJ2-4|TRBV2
ASSEAVGDRGAKNIQY
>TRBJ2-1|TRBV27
ASSSGLAGIYNEQF
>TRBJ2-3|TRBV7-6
ASTGTGTSTDTQY
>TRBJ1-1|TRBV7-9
ASSFIKNTEAF
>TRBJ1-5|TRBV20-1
SARDLVTGGNQPQH
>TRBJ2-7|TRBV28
ASSLTAAYEQY
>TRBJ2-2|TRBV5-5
ASSLFRGATGELF
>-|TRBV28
ASSRGVGYEQY
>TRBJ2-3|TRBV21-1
ASNTGTPFRLGLTDTQY
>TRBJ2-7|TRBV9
ASSGPRMGRPSYEQY